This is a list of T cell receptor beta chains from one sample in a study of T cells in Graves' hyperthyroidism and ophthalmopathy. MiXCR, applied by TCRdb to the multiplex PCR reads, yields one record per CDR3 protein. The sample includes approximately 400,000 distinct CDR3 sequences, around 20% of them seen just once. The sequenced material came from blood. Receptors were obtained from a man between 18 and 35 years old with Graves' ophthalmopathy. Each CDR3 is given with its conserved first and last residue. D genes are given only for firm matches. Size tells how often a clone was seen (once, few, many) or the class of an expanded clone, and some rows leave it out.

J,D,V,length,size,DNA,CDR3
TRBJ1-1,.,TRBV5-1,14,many,TGCGCCAGCAGCTTTGGAACGGAGAACACTGAAGCTTTCTTT,CASSFGTENTEAFF
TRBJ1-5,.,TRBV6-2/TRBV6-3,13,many,TGTGCCAGCAGTCCCCGGGGGGGTCAGCCCCAGCATTTT,CASSPRGGQPQHF
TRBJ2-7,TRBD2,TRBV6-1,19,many,TGTGCCAGCAGTTCTTCCCCCGGAGGGACTAGCGGGGGGAGGTACGAGCAGTACTTC,CASSSSPGGTSGGRYEQYF
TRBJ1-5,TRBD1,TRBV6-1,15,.,TGTGCCAGCAGTGTCCAGGGGGGTAGCAATCAGCCCCAGCATTTT,CASSVQGGSNQPQHF
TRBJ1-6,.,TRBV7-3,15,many,TGTGCCAGCAGCTTAATGGGCAGGGATAATTCACCCCTCCACTTT,CASSLMGRDNSPLHF
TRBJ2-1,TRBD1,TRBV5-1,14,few,TGCGCCAGCAGCTTGGGCGGGACAGGGGACGAGCAGTTCTTC,CASSLGGTGDEQFF
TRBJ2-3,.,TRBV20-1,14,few,TGCAGTGCTCTATGGCGCGGGGGCACAGATACGCAGTATTTT,CSALWRGGTDTQYF
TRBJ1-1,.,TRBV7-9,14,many,TGTGCCAGCAGCCTCCCAGGGGTTCGGACTGAAGCTTTCTTT,CASSLPGVRTEAFF
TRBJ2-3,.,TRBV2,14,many,TGTGCCAGCAGTGATGGGCAATACACAGATACGCAGTATTTT,CASSDGQYTDTQYF
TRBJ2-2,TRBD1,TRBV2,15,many,TGTGCCAGCAGGGGACAGGGGGACAACACCGGGGAGCTGTTTTTT,CASRGQGDNTGELFF
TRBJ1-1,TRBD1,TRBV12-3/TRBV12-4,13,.,TGTGCCAGCAGTCCCACAGGGGCGAGAGAAGCTTTCTTT,CASSPTGAREAFF
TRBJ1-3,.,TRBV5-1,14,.,TGCGCCAGCGGGGTGTCGACCTCTGGAAACACCATATATTTT,CASGVSTSGNTIYF
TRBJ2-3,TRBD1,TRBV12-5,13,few,TGTGCTAGTGGTTTACAGGGGGGAGATACGCAGTATTTT,CASGLQGGDTQYF
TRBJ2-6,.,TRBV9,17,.,TGTGCCAGCAGCCAAAAGGGAACCTACTCTGGGGCCAACGTCCTGACTTTC,CASSQKGTYSGANVLTF
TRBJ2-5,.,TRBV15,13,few,TGTGCCACCAGCAGAGCGTCGGGTGCGGCCCAGTACTTC,CATSRASGAAQYF
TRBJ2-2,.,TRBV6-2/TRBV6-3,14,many,TGTGCCAGCAATGAGGCGGCGAAACCCGGGGAGCTGTTTTTT,CASNEAAKPGELFF
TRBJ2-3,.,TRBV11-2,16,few,TGTGCCAGCAGCTTATCCCCGACTCAGAACGCAGATACGCAGTATTTT,CASSLSPTQNADTQYF
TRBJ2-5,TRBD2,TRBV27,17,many,TGTGCCAGCAGTTTTTTCCCCGTACGTCGGGGGGTGAAGACCCAGTACTTC,CASSFFPVRRGVKTQYF
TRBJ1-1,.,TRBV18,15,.,TGTGCCAGCTCACCCCCGTTGGGGGCGGATCCTGAAGCTTTCTTT,CASSPPLGADPEAFF
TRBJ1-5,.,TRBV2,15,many,TGTGCCAGCAGCGCCATGGGTTATAGCAATCAGCCCCAGCATTTT,CASSAMGYSNQPQHF
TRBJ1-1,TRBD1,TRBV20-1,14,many,TGCAGTGCTAGAAGGACAGGGGGGAACACTGAAGCTTTCTTT,CSARRTGGNTEAFF
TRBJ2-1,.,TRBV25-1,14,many,TGTGCCAGCAGTGAATCTTGGACTACCAATGAGCAGTTCTTC,CASSESWTTNEQFF
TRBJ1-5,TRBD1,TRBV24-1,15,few,TGTGCCACCAGTGGCGGGACAGGCATGTTTCAGCCCCAGCATTTT,CATSGGTGMFQPQHF
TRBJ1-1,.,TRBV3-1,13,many,TGTGCCAGCAGCCAAGAAAGGAGGACTGAAGCTTTCTTT,CASSQERRTEAFF